This paragraph covers one T cell receptor (beta chain) sequence. The data were taken from a study of T-cell reconstitution after alpha-beta-depleted transplantation in children. The V gene lost 3 bases and the J gene lost 3 bases, with 14 bases spanning the gap. Germline V CDR1 and CDR2: LGHDT, YNNKEL (reference sequence). The CDR3 is 16 amino acids. Unique molecular identifiers tagged the TCRbeta library. TCRdb analysed the PCR reads with MiXCR anew, one entry per CDR3 protein. The sample holds more than 250,000 distinct CDR3 sequences, over 8% seen once. The sequence was obtained from a human donor who donated a stem cell graft to a child with SCID. The chain has TRBV3-1 and TRBJ2-2; no firm D call. The sequencing used PBMCs from the stem cell graft donor, collected from the stem cell graft. Here the CDR3 DNA reads TGTGCCAGCAGCCAGGAGCCCCCGACGGACACCGGGGAGCTGTTTTTT. Translated, it gives CASSQEPPTDTGELFF.